The T cell receptor beta chain under discussion was sequenced for a study of blood T cell repertoires in COVID-19 (dated by TCRdb to the early 2020s). Context from the whole study: Collaborator samples came from the United States, Italy and Spain and covered acute and convalescent phases of COVID-19. The samples were drawn from two sources: the first 160 participants of the ongoing ImmuneRACE study, and some 1,300 subjects contributed by 6 global collaborators. The prospective study material was composed of cDNA or gDNA derived from T cells, B-cell-depleted T cells, or PBMCs. The repertoires were released in a freely available public database intended as a resource for research on the immune response to SARS-CoV-2. HLA class I and class II types, where available, came from metadata supplied by the sample provider rather than from assay-based typing. A de-identified subject ID, COVID-19 status, age in years and sex were almost always included in the sample metadata. The dataset comprised deeply sampled blood TCRbeta repertoires from subjects exposed to, actively infected with, or recovered from COVID-19. Broader findings and caveats from the paper: The amount of clinical and demographic metadata varied by source and participant and was provided uncurated.

The junction shows trimming of 8 bases on V and 1 base on J, plus 8 bases between the germline ends. Reading from cysteine to phenylalanine, the CDR3 counts 12 amino acids. CDR3 DNA is the only sequence kept; it has 36 bases, read in frame from the first base. Taken from the germline V gene, the CDR1 and CDR2 loops are MDHEN and SYDVKM. Regarding this clone: There is no known antigen for this receptor. The input lacks base qualities; no much larger clone sits a single base away.

TCRbeta CDR3 regions were amplified from genomic DNA using the immunoSEQ Assay, a bias-controlled multiplex PCR. The paper's processing steps were these. The number of nucleated cells in each sample was estimated from the amplification of reference gene primers within the assay. To quantify the absolute abundance of each unique TCRbeta CDR3 rearrangement, sequence reads were collapsed and filtered. For each sample, productive Simpson clonality was calculated as the square root of Simpson's diversity index over productive rearrangements. This immuneACCESS table, as held by TCRdb, lists in-frame sequences with V and J called but not all clones. Of the missing ones, under half trace to an unresolved V gene in checked studies; the others have no known cause. That table is the source of V, J and clone size, and D and trimming were worked out from the DNA. Here the sample has about 240,000 clones; around 86% occur a single time. The ten largest clones represent 10% to 15% of the sample.

Whole blood was collected in K2EDTA tubes by collaborating institutions according to the institutions' own protocols. For TCRbeta analysis, collaborator samples were shipped as frozen whole blood, as isolated PBMCs, or as DNA extracted from either sample type. In this chain, TRBV28 is recombined with TRBJ1-1; a weak D assignment points to TRBD1 (6 bases agree). Sequencing used peripheral blood. This clonotype was obtained from a man of 80 years or more with acute or convalescent COVID-19. The sequenced DNA: TGTGCCAGCCTGACAGGGAACACTGAAGCTTTCTTT. This sequence encodes CASLTGNTEAFF.